This T cell receptor (beta chain) appears in the sequencing data of a study of T cell responses to AZD1222 COVID-19 vaccine. Study conclusions and caveats: Within unmutated variant regions lay the reported targets of nearly half of spike-specific TCRs. When two AZD1222 doses had been given, Spike-specific TCR breadth and depth rose. With dominance at 160-218 and 743-854, vaccine-associated CD4 TCRs spanned spike. Repertoires were obtained only post-peak T cell response.

Notes on this clone: What it recognizes is unknown.

V shed 6 bases and J 3 bases; nucleotides not matched to a gene: 12. This CDR3 contains 16 residues. CDR1 SNHLY and CDR2 FYNNEI come from the germline V gene. Clones were sequenced by immunoSEQ multiplex PCR, and TCRdb holds only the in-frame ones, with some missing. This table has around 130,000 clones, 86% appearing once. The sample was peripheral blood, taken on day 0 of AZD1222 vaccination. This chain joins TRBV2 and TRBJ2-3; 7 nucleotides align to TRBD2. This receptor was identified in an adult in good health. The CDR3 reads CASRLRVAGRTDTQYF. Written as DNA, the CDR3 is TGTGCCAGCAGGCTCCGGGTAGCGGGCCGGACAGATACGCAGTATTTT.